This T cell receptor beta chain came from a study of shared clonotypes between healthy human individuals. Overall study findings and caveats: Depth was large, yet rarefaction showed that sorted-subset sequencing was incomplete.

TCRdb's table, derived via immunoSEQ multiplex PCR, lists solely in-frame clones and lacks some. The sample has millions of clones, approximately 93% seen once; the top ten hold about 0.41%. Germline CDR1 reads SGHNT; CDR2 reads YENEEA. Germline trimming cut 5 bases from V and 3 bases from J; bases unmatched to any gene: 3. CDR3 length: 13 amino acids. As regards this clone: Its target is unknown.

Nashville, Tennessee was home to all donors, who were Caucasian adults. The source material was naive CD4+ T cells from PBMCs. Subset noted: CD45RA+ positively selected. The chain links TRBV11-3 to TRBJ2-7, with 8 bases identical to TRBD1. The receptor's source is a man in his late teens or twenties in good health. Some clones in this sample may be carry-over from other donors' samples. CDR3 sequence reads: CASSQGQGYEQYF. CDR3 sequence (DNA): TGTGCCAGCAGCCAAGGACAGGGCTACGAGCAGTACTTC.